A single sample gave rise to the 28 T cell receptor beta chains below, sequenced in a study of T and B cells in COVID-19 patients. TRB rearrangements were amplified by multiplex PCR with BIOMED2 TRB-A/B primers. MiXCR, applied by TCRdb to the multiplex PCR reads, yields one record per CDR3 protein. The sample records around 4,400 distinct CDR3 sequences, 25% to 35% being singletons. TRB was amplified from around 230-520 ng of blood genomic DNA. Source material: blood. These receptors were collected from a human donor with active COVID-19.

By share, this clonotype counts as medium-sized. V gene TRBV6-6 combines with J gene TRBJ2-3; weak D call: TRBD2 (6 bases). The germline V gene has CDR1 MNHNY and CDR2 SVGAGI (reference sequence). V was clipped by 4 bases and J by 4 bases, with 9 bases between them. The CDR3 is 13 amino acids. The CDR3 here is CASSWGDPDTQYF. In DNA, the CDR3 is TGTGCCAGCAGTTGGGGGGACCCAGATACGCAGTATTTT.

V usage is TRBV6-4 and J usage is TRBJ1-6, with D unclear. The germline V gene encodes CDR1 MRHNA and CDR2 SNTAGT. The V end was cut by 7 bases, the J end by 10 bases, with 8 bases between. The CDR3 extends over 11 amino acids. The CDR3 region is CASNPDSPLHF. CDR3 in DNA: TGTGCCAGCAACCCAGACTCACCCCTCCACTTT.

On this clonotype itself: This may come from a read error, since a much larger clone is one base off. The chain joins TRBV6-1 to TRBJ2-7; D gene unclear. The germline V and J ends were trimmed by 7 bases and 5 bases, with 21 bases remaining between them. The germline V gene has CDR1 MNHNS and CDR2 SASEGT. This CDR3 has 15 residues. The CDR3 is CASNRRIPIVDEQYF. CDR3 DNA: TGTGCCAGCAATCGACGGATACCGATCGTGGACGAGCAGTACTTC.

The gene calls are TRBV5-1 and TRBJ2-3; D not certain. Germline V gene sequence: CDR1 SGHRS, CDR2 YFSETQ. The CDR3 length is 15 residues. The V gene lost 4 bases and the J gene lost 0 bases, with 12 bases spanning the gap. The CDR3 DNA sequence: TGCGCCAGCAGCCCTCCACTCTCTAGCACAGATACGCAGTATTTT. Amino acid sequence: CASSPPLSSTDTQYF.

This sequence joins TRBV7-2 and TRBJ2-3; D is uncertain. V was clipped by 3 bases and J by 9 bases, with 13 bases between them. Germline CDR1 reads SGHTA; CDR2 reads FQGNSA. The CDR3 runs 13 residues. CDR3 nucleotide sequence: TGTGCCAGCAGCTTTCGGGTCACCGGAACGCAGTATTTT. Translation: CASSFRVTGTQYF.

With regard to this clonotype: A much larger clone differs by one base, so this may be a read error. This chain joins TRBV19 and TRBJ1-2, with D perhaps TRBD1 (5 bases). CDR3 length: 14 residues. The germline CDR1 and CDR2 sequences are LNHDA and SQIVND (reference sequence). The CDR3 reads CASSVGGLYYGSTF. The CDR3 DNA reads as TGTGCCAGTAGCGTCGGGGGTCTCTACTATGGCTCCACCTTC.

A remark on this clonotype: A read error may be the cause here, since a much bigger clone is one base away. Here the CDR3 DNA reads TGTGCCAGCATTTACTCGAATCCAGCGGCGGCCGTTTATGAGCAGTACTTC. It translates to CASIYSNPAAAVYEQYF. The J gene is TRBJ2-7, the V gene TRBV6-2 or TRBV6-3, with D maybe TRBD2 (5 bases). This CDR3 has 17 residues. The germline gives CDR1 MNHEY, CDR2 SVGEGT.

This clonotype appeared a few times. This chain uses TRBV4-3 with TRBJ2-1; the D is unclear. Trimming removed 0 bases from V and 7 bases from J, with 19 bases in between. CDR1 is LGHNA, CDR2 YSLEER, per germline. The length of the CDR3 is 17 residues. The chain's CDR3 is CASSQELGSTTWNEQFF. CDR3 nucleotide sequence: TGCGCCAGCAGCCAAGAATTAGGCTCCACGACCTGGAATGAGCAGTTCTTC.

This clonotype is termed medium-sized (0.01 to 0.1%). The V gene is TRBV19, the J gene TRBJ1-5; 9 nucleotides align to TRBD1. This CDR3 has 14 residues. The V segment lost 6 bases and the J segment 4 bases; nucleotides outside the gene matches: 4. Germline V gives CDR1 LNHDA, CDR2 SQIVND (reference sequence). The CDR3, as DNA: TGTGCCAGTAGGAGGGGACAGGGTAATCAGCCCCAGCATTTT. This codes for CASRRGQGNQPQHF.

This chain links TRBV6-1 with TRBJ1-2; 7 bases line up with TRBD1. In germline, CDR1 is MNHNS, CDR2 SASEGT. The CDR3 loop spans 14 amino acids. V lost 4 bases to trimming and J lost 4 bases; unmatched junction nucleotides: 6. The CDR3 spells CASSGEAGGYGYTF. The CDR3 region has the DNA TGTGCCAGCAGTGGAGAGGCAGGGGGCTATGGCTACACCTTC.

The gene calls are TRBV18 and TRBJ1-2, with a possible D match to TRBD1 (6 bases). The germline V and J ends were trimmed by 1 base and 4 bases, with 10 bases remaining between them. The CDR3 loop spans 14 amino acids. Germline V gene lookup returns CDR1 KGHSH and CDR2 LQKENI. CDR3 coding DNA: TGTGCCAGCTCACCACAGCAGGGGTTCTATGGCTACACCTTC. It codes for CASSPQQGFYGYTF.

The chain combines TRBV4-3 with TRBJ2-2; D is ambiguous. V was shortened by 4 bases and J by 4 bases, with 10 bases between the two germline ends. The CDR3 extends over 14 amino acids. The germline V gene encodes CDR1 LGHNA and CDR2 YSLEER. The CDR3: CASSPIGRTGELFF. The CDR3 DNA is TGCGCCAGCAGCCCGATTGGGCGCACCGGGGAGCTGTTTTTT.

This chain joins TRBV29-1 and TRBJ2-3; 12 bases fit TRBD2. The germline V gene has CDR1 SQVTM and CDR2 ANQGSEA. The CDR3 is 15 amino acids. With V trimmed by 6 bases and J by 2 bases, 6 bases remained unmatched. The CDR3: CSVTTSGSTTDTQYF. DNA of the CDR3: TGCAGCGTGACGACTAGCGGGAGCACCACAGATACGCAGTATTTT.

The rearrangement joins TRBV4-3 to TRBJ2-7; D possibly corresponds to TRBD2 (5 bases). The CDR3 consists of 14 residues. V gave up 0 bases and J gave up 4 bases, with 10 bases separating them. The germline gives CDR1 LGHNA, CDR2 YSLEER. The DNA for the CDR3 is TGCGCCAGCAGCCAAGATAATTCGGGGTACGAGCAGTACTTC. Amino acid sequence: CASSQDNSGYEQYF.

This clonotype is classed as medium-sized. The CDR3 protein is CASRRTALHTNYGYTF. CDR3 in DNA: TGTGCCAGTAGAAGGACAGCCTTACACACTAACTATGGCTACACCTTC. The V gene is TRBV19, the J gene TRBJ1-2; the D gene is possibly TRBD1 (6 bases). The germline V and J ends were trimmed by 6 bases and 0 bases, with 17 bases remaining between them. Germline V gene sequence: CDR1 LNHDA, CDR2 SQIVND (reference sequence). The length of the CDR3 is 16 residues.

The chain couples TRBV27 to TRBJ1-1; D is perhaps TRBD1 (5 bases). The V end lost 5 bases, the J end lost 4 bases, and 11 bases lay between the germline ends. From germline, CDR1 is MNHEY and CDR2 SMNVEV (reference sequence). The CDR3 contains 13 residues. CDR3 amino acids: CASSEGTSTEAFF. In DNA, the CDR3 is TGTGCCAGCAGTGAAGGGACTAGCACTGAAGCTTTCTTT.

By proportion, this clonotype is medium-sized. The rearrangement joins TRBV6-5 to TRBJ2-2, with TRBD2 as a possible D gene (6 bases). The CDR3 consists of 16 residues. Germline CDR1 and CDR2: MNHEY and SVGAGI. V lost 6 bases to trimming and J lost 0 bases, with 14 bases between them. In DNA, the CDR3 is TGTGCCAGCAGACAAGGATCGGGGGCGAACACCGGGGAGCTGTTTTTT. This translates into CASRQGSGANTGELFF.

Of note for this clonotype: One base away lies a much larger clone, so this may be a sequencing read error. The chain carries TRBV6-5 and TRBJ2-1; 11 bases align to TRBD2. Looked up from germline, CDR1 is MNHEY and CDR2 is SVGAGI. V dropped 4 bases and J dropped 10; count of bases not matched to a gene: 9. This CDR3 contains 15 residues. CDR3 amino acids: CASSSDRGLADEQFF. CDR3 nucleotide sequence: TGTGCCAGCAGTTCGGATCGGGGACTAGCGGACGAGCAGTTCTTC.

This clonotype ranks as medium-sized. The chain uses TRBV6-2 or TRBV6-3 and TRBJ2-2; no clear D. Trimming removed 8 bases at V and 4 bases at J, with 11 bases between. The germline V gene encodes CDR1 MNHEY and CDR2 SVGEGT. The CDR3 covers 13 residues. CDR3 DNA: TGTGCCAGCGAGTGGGTATTCACCGGGGAGCTGTTTTTT. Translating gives CASEWVFTGELFF.

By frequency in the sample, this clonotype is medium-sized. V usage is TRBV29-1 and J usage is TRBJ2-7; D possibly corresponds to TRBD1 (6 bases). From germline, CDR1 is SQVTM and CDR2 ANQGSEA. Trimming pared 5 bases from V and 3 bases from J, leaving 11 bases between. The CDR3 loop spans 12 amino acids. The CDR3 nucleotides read TGCAGCGTTTCCGGGACATACTACGAGCAGTACTTC. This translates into CSVSGTYYEQYF.

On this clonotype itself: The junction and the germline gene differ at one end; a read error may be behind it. The CDR3 is CASRLADGTRNTEAFF. The DNA for the CDR3 is TGTGCCAGCCGCTTGGCCGACGGGACACGGAACACTGAAGCTTTCTTT. The rearrangement uses TRBV5-6 and TRBJ1-1; D might be TRBD1 (6 bases). The CDR3 is made up of 16 amino acids. From germline, CDR1 is SGHDT and CDR2 YYEEEE.

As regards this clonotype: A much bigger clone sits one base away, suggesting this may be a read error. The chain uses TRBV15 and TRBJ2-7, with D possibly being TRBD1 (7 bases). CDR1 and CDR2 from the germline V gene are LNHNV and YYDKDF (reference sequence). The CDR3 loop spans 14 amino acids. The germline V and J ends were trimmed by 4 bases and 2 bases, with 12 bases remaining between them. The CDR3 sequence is CATSIARGAYEQYF. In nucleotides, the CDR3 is TGTGCCACCAGCATAGCCAGGGGGGCCTACGAGCAGTACTTC.

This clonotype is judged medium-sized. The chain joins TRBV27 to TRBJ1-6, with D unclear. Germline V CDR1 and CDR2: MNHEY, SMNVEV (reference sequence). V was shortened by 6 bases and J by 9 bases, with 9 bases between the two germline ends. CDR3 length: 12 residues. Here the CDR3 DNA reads TGTGCCAGCAGGACGTCAGCTTCACCCCTCCACTTT. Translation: CASRTSASPLHF.

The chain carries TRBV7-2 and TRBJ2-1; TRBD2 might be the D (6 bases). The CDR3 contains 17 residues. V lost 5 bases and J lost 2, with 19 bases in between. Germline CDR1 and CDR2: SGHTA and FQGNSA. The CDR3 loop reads CASSHLGGAHTYNEQFF. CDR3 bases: TGTGCCAGCAGCCACTTAGGAGGGGCCCATACCTACAATGAGCAGTTCTTC.

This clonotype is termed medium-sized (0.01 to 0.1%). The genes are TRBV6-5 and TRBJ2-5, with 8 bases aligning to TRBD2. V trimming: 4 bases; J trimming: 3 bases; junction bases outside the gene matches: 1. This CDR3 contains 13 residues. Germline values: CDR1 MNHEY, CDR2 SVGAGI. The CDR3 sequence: CASSLGLEETQYF. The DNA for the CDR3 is TGTGCCAGCAGTTTGGGACTAGAAGAGACCCAGTACTTC.

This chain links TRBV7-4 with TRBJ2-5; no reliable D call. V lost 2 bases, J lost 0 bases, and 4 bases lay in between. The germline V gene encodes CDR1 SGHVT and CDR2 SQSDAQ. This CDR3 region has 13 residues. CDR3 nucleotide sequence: TGTGCCAGCAGCTTAAACAACCAAGAGACCCAGTACTTC. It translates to CASSLNNQETQYF.

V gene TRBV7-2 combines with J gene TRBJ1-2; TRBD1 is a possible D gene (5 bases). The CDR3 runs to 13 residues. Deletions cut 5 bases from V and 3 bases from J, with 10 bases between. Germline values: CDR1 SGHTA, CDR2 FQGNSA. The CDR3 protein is CASSRMGDYGYTF. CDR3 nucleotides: TGTGCCAGCAGCCGGATGGGGGACTATGGCTACACCTTC.

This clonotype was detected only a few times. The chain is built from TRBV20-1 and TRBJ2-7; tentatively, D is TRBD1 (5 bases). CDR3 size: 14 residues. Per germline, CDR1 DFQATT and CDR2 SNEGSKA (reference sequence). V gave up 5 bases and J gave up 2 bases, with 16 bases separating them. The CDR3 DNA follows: TGCAGTGCTGGTAGACAGAGAAAACCCTACGAGCAGTACTTC. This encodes CSAGRQRKPYEQYF.